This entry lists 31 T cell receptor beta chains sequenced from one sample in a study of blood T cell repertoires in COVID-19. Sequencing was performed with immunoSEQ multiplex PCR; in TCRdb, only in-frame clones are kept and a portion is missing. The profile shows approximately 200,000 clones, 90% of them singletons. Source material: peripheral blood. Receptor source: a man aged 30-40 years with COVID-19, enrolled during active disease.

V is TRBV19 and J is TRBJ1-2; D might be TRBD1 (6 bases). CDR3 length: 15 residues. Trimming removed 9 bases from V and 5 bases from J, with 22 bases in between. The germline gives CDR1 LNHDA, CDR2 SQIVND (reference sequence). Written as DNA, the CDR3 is TGTGCCAGCACTCGTGGCACAGGGTCTGGATATGGCTACACCTTC. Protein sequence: CASTRGTGSGYGYTF.

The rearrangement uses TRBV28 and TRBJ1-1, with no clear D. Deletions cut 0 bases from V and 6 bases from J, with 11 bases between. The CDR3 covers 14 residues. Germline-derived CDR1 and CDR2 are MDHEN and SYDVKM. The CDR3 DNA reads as TGTGCCAGCAGTTTATGGGACTCCGGCGCTGAAGCTTTCTTT. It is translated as CASSLWDSGAEAFF.

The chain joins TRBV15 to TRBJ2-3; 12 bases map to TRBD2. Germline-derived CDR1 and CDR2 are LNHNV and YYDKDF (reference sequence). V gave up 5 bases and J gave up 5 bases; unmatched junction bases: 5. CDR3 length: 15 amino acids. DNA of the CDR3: TGTGCCACCAGCCGCCCACTAGCGGGAGGAGATACGCAGTATTTT. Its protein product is CATSRPLAGGDTQYF.

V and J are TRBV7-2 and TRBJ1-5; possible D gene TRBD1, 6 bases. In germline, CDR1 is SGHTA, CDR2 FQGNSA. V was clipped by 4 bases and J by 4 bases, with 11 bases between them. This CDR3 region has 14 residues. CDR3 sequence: CASSYLQGNQPQHF. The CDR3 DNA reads TGTGCCAGCAGCTACCTCCAGGGGAATCAGCCCCAGCATTTT.

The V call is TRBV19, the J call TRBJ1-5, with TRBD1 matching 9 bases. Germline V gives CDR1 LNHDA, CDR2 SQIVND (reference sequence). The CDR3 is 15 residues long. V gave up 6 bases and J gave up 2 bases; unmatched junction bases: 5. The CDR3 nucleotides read TGTGCCAGTAGAACAGGGGGCGACGGCAATCAGCCCCAGCATTTT. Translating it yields CASRTGGDGNQPQHF.

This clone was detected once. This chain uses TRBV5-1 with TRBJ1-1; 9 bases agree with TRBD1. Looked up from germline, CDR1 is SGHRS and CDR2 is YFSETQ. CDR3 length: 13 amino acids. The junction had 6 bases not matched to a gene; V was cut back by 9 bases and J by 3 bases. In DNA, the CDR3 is TGCGCCACGGGGACAGGGTCCGACACTGAAGCTTTCTTT. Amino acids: CATGTGSDTEAFF.

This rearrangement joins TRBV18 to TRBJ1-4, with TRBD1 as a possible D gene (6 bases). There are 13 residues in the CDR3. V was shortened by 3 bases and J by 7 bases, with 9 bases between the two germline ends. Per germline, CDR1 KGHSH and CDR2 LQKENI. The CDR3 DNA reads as TGTGCCAGCTCACCCCGAGGGGGTGAAAAACTGTTTTTT. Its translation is CASSPRGGEKLFF.

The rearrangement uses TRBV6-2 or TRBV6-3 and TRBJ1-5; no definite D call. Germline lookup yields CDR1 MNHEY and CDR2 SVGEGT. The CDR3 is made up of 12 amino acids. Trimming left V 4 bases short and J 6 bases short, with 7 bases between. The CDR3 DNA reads TGTGCCAGCAGTTGGCCTCTTCAGCCCCAGCATTTT. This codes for CASSWPLQPQHF.

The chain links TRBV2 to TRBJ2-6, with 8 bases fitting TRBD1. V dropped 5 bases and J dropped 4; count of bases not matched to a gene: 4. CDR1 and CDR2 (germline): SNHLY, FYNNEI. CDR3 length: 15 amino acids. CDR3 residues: CASSRQGLGANVLTF. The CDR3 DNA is TGTGCCAGCAGTAGACAGGGGCTCGGGGCCAACGTCCTGACTTTC.

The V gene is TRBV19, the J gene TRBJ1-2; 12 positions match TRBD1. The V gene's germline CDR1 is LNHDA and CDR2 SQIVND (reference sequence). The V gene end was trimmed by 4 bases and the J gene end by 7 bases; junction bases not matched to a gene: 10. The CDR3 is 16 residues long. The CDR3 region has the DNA TGTGCCAGTAGTAGATCTGGGACAGGGGGCTGGAGTGGCTACACCTTC. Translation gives CASSRSGTGGWSGYTF. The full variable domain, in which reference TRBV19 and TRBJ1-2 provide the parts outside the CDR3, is DGGITQSPKYLFRKEGQNVTLSCEQNLNHDAMYWYRQDPGQGLRLIYYSQIVNDFQKGDIAEGYSVSREKKESFPLTVTSAQKNPTAFYLCASSRSGTGGWSGYTFGSGTRLTVV.

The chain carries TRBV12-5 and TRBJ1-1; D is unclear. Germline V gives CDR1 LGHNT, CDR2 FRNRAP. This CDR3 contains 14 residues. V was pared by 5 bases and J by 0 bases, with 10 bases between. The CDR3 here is CASGRRELNTEAFF. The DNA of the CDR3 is TGTGCTAGTGGTCGCCGCGAGTTGAACACTGAAGCTTTCTTT.

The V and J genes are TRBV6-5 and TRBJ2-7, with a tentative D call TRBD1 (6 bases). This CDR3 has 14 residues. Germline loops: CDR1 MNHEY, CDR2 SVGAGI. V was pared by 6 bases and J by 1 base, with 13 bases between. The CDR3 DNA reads TGTGCCAGCAGCAGGACAGTCGCTTCCTACGAGCAGTACTTC. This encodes CASSRTVASYEQYF.

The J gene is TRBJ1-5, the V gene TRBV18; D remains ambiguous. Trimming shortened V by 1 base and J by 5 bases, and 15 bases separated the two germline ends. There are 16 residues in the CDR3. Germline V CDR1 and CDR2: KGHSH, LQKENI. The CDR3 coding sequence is TGTGCCAGCTCACCACAGCGGACCCCGGCGGATCAGCCCCAGCATTTT. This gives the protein CASSPQRTPADQPQHF.

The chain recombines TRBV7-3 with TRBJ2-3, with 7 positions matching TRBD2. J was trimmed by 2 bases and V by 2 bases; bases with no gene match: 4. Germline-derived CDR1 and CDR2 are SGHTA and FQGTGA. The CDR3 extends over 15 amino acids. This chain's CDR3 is CASSLQRDLTDTQYF. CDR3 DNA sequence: TGTGCCAGCAGCTTACAGCGGGACCTCACAGATACGCAGTATTTT.

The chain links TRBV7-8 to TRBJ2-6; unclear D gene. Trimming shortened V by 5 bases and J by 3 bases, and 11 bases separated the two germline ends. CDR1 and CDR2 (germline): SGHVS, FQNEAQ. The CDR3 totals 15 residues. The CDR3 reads CASSLIYGGANVLTF. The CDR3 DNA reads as TGTGCCAGCAGCCTAATATACGGTGGGGCCAACGTCCTGACTTTC.

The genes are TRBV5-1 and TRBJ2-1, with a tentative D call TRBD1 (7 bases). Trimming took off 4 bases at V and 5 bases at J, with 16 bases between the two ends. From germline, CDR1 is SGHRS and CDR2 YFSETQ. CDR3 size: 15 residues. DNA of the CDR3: TGCGCCAGCAGCCAGGGGGGCGGGAAGAACAATGAGCAGTTCTTC. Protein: CASSQGGGKNNEQFF.

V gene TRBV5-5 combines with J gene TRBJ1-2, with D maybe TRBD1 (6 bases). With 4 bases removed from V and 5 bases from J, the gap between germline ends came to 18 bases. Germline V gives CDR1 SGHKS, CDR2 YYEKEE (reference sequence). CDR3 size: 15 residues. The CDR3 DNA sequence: TGTGCCAGCAGCCAGCACGGGGGGGCGAATTATGGCTACACCTTC. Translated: CASSQHGGANYGYTF. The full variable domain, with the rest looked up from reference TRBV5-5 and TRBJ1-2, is DAGVTQSPTHLIKTRGQQVTLRCSPISGHKSVSWYQQVLGQGPQFIFQYYEKEERGRGNFPDRFSARQFPNYSSELNVNALLLGDSALYLCASSQHGGANYGYTFGSGTRLTVV.

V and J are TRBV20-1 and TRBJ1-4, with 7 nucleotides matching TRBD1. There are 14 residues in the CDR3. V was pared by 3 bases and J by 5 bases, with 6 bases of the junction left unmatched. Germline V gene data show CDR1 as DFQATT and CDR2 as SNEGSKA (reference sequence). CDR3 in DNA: TGCAGTGCTAGTTGGCCAGGGGGAAATGAAAAACTGTTTTTT. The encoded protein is CSASWPGGNEKLFF.

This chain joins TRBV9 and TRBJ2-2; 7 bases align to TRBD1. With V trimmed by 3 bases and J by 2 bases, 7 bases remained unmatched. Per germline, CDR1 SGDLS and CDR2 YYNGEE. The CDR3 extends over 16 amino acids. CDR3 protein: CASSGTGDPNTGELFF. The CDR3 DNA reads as TGTGCCAGCAGCGGGACAGGTGACCCTAACACCGGGGAGCTGTTTTTT.

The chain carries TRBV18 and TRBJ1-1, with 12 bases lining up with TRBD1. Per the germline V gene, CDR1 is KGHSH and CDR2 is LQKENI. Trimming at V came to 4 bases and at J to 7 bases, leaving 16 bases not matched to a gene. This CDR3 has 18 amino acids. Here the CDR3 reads CASSLSRAGQGAFGEAFF. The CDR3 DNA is TGTGCCAGCTCACTGTCCCGGGCGGGACAGGGGGCTTTTGGTGAAGCTTTCTTT.

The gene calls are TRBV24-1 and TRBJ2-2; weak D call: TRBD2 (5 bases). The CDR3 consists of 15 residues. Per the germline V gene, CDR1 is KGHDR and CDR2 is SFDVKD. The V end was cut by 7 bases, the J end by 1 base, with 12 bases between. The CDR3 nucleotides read TGTGCCACCAGCCGTAGCGAACTGAACACCGGGGAGCTGTTTTTT. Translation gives CATSRSELNTGELFF.

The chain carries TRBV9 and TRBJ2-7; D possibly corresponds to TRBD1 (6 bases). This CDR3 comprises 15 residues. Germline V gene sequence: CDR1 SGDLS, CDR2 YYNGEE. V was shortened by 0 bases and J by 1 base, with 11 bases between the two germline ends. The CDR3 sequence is CASSVAPGESYEQYF. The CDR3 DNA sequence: TGTGCCAGCAGCGTAGCGCCAGGGGAGTCCTACGAGCAGTACTTC.

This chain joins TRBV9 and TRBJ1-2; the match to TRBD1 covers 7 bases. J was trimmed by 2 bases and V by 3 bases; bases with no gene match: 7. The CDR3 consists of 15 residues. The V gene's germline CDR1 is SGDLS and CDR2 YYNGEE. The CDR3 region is CASSAGQVKNYGYTF. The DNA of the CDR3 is TGTGCCAGCAGCGCTGGACAGGTAAAGAACTATGGCTACACCTTC.

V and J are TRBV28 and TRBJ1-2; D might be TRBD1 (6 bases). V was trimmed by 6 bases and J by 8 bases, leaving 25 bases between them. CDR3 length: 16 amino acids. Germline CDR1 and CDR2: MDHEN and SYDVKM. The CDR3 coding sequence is TGTGCCAGCAGCCCAGGACAGATCTCCCCTACGAGGGGCTACACCTTC. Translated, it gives CASSPGQISPTRGYTF.

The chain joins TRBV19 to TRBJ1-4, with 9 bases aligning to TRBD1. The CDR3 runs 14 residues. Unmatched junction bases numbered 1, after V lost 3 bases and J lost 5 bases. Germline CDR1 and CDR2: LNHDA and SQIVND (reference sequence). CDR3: CASSIGQGNEKLFF. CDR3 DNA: TGTGCCAGTAGTATCGGACAGGGGAATGAAAAACTGTTTTTT.

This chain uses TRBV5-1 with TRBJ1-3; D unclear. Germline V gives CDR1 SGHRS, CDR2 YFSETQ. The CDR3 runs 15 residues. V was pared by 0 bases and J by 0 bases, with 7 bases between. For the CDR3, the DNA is TGCGCCAGCAGCTTGGGCACGAGCTCTGGAAACACCATATATTTT. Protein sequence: CASSLGTSSGNTIYF.

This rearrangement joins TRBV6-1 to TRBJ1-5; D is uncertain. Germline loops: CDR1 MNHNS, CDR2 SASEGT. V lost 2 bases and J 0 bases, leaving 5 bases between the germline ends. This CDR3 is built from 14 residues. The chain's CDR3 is CASSEHGSNQPQHF. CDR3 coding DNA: TGTGCCAGCAGTGAACACGGTAGCAATCAGCCCCAGCATTTT.

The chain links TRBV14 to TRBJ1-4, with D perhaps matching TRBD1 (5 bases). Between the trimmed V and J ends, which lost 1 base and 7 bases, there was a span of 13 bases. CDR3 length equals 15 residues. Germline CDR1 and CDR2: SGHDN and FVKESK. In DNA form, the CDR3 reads TGTGCCAGCAGCCAAGCTTGGACGACAGTTGAAAAACTGTTTTTT. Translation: CASSQAWTTVEKLFF.

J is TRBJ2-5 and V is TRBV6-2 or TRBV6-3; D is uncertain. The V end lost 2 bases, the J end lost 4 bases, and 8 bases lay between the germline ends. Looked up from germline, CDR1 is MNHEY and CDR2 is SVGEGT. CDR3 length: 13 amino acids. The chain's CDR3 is CASSYGRLETQYF. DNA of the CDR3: TGTGCCAGCAGTTACGGTAGACTAGAGACCCAGTACTTC.

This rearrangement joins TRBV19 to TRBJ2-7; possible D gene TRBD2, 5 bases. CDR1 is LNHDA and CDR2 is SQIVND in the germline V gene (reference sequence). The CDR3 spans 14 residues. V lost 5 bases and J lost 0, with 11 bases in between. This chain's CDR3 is CASSWRSLSYEQYF. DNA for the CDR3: TGTGCCAGTAGTTGGAGGTCCCTCTCCTACGAGCAGTACTTC. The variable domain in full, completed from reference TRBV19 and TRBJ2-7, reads DGGITQSPKYLFRKEGQNVTLSCEQNLNHDAMYWYRQDPGQGLRLIYYSQIVNDFQKGDIAEGYSVSREKKESFPLTVTSAQKNPTAFYLCASSWRSLSYEQYFGPGTRLTVT.

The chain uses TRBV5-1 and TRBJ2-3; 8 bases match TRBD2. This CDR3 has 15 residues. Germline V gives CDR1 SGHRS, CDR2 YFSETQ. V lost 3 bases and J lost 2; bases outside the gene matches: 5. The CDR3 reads CASSYGTRTTDTQYF. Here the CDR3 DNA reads TGCGCCAGCAGCTACGGGACTAGAACCACAGATACGCAGTATTTT.